This T cell receptor beta chain was identified during a study of blood T cell repertoires in COVID-19 (dated by TCRdb to between 2020 and 2021). Background for the entire study: Collaborator samples came from the United States, Italy and Spain and covered acute and convalescent phases of COVID-19. The material from the prospective study consisted of cDNA or gDNA derived from T cells, B-cell-depleted T cells, or PBMCs. Subjects who had been exposed to COVID-19, were actively infected with it, or had recovered from it provided the deeply sampled blood TCRbeta repertoires that made up the dataset. The repertoires were made available in a free public database intended to serve as a resource for research on the immune response to SARS-CoV-2. Samples came from the ongoing ImmuneRACE study (first 160 participants) plus 1,254 subjects from 6 global collaborators. Nearly every sample came with metadata listing a de-identified subject ID, COVID-19 status, age in years and sex. Where HLA class I and class II types were available, the types were taken from metadata supplied by the sample provider, not from assay-based typing.

Notes on this clone: What antigen it recognizes has not been identified. No much larger clone is present one base from it, and per-base qualities are unavailable.

Participants in the prospective study were enrolled through a virtual design, were aged about 18 to 100 years, and lived in roughly 24 United States geographic areas. To assign participants to cohorts, the prospective study relied on clinical history that participants themselves reported in a screening survey and a study questionnaire. Recovered participants in ImmuneRACE Cohort 3 were defined by two consecutive negative NP/OP PCR tests, clearance by a healthcare professional, or resolution of symptoms. In the prospective study, mobile phlebotomists collected whole blood, serum and a nasopharyngeal or oropharyngeal swab from each participant. Over a roughly two-month period, participants in the prospective study had the option of providing additional blood draws and questionnaires. Prospective study blood samples were shipped either frozen or at room temperature before DNA extraction. TCRbeta CDR3 regions were amplified from genomic DNA by means of the immunoSEQ Assay, a bias-controlled multiplex PCR. In the authors' own workflow: The number of nucleated cells in each sample was estimated from the amplification of reference gene primers within the assay. To quantify the absolute abundance of each unique TCRbeta CDR3 rearrangement, sequence reads were collapsed and filtered. For each sample, productive Simpson clonality was calculated by taking the square root of Simpson's diversity index across productive rearrangements. Entries here come from immuneACCESS through TCRdb and include only in-frame sequences with V and J called. Some clones fail to appear in such tables; in the studies checked, an unresolved V gene covers under half of the shortfall, and the cause of the remainder is unknown. That table supplies the V and J calls and clone size; D and trimming were determined from the DNA. For this sample the table gives 300,000 to 350,000 clones, of which about 87% were detected only once. The ten largest account for around 5% of the sample.

V drops 0 bases and J drops 7 bases, leaving 13 bases in between. As encoded in the germline V gene, CDR1 is SGHRS while CDR2 is YFSETQ. Including the terminal cysteine and phenylalanine, the CDR3 comprises 14 residues. Of all the DNA, just the CDR3 is kept, 42 bases in frame from base 1. The paper as a whole reports these results and caveats: How much clinical and demographic metadata was included differed by source and by participant, and the metadata was provided uncurated.

The sample consisted of PBMCs or T cells enriched from blood (not recorded which). This receptor chain uses TRBV5-1 and TRBJ1-1; TRBD1 might be the D gene, on 6 matching bases. This sequence originates from a man aged 25-40 years who had recovered from COVID-19. The CDR3 in this case is CASSLAGRGIEAFF. The nucleotide sequence is TGCGCCAGCAGCTTGGCGGGCAGGGGAATTGAAGCTTTCTTT.